A selection of T cell receptor beta chains follows, all from one sample in a study of T cell repertoires in cytomegalovirus infection. TCRdb reprocessed the reads via MiXCR and lists one record per CDR3 protein. The sample comprises 570,000 or so distinct CDR3 sequences, 40% of which are singletons, and about half rests with the top ten. These receptors have no identified antigens. The material was cultured PBMCs, obtained from culture after CMV antigen stimulation. Receptors originate from a human donor in good health (CMV status not recorded). Some clones in this sample may be carry-over from other donors' samples. The CDR3 runs from the conserved cysteine through the conserved F or W. D genes are given only for firm matches. The listing skips clone size in some rows; elsewhere it reads once, few, many or a size class.

v_call,clone_size,d_call,j_call,cdr3_nt,cdr3_aa
TRBV2,few,-,TRBJ1-2,TGTGCCAGCAGTGAAGCGGGCAGGCTCTATGGCTACACCTTC,CASSEAGRLYGYTF
TRBV7-2,many,TRBD1,TRBJ1-1,TGTGCCAGCAGCCCCCAGGGGGGAGACACTGAAGCTTTCTTT,CASSPQGGDTEAFF
TRBV20-1,few,TRBD2,TRBJ2-3,TGCAGTGCTAGAAAGACTAGCGGGGGGCCGGGCACAGATACGCAGTATTTT,CSARKTSGGPGTDTQYF
TRBV7-9,-,TRBD2,TRBJ2-5,TGTGCCAGCAGCTTAGGAGGACTAGGTTTGGAGACCCAGTACTTC,CASSLGGLGLETQYF
TRBV20-1,-,TRBD2,TRBJ2-3,TGCAGTGCTAGAGCTTCCGGGACTAGCGCTACAGATACGCAGTATTTT,CSARASGTSATDTQYF
TRBV12-3/TRBV12-4,-,-,TRBJ1-2,TGTGCCAGCAGTTTCTCCGGGACGGGGGCTAACTATGGCTACACCTTC,CASSFSGTGANYGYTF
TRBV19,-,TRBD1,TRBJ1-2,TGTGCCAGTAGTACCGGACAGGGAGGAATTGGCTACACCTTC,CASSTGQGGIGYTF
TRBV4-1,-,-,TRBJ2-1,TGCGCCAGCAGCCAAGCGAGGGGTAGCTACTACAATGAGCAGTTCTTC,CASSQARGSYYNEQFF
TRBV7-6,few,-,TRBJ2-6,TGTGCCAGCAGCTTAGTTCGGACGGCTCTGGGGGCCAACGTCCTGACTTTC,CASSLVRTALGANVLTF
TRBV27,-,-,TRBJ2-7,TGTGCCAGCAGCCAGGGAGTCGGGCACGAGCAGTACTTC,CASSQGVGHEQYF
TRBV18,few,-,TRBJ1-1,TGTGCCAGCTCACCCAGGGAACTCGGAACTGAAGCTTTCTTT,CASSPRELGTEAFF
TRBV20-1,-,TRBD1,TRBJ1-5,TGCAGTGCTGGGGACAGCCAAGTCCAGCATTTT,CSAGDSQVQHF
TRBV20-1,-,TRBD2,TRBJ2-7,TGCAGTGCTAGAGAAGGGACTAGCGGCCTCGACGAGCAGTACTTC,CSAREGTSGLDEQYF
TRBV7-9,many,TRBD2,TRBJ2-1,TGTGCCAGCAGCCCCCGACTAGCGGGGGCGTACAATGAGCAGTTCTTC,CASSPRLAGAYNEQFF
TRBV7-2,large,TRBD2,TRBJ2-7,TGTGCCAGCAGCTTAGGTGCGGGAGTCTCCTACGAGCAGTACTTC,CASSLGAGVSYEQYF
TRBV12-3/TRBV12-4,-,-,TRBJ2-7,TGTGCCAGCAGTTGGGCCCTCTACGAGCAGTACTTC,CASSWALYEQYF
TRBV6-1,-,TRBD2,TRBJ2-1,TGTGCCAGCAGTGAAGCGCTCATGTATGTATCCCTACCAGCGGGAGCTTACAATGAGCAGTTCTTC,CASSEALMYVSLPAGAYNEQFF
TRBV28,-,TRBD2,TRBJ2-1,TGTGCCAGCAGTCCAACTAGCGCCCTCTACAATGAGCAGTTCTTC,CASSPTSALYNEQFF
TRBV7-6,few,-,TRBJ1-1,TGTGCCAGCAGCTTCCTGGACAGAAACACTGAAGCTTTCTTT,CASSFLDRNTEAFF
TRBV10-2,-,-,TRBJ1-1,TGCGCCAGCAGTGATCAGGGCAGAACTGAAGCTTTCTTT,CASSDQGRTEAFF